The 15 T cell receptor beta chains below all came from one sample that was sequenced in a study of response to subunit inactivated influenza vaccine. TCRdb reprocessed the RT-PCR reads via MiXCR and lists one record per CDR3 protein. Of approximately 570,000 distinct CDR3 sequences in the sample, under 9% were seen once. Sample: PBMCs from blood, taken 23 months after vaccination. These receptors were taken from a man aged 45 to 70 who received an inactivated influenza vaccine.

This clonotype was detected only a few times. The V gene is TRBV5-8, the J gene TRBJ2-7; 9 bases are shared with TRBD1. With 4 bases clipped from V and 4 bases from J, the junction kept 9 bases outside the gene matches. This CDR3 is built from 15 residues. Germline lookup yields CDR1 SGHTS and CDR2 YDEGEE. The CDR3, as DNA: TGTGCCAGCAGCACCACCGGGACAGGGTTTTACGAGCAGTACTTC. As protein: CASSTTGTGFYEQYF.

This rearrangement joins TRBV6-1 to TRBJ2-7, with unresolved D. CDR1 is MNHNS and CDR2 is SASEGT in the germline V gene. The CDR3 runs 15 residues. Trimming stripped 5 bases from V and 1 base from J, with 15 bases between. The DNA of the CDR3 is TGTGCCAGCAGTAGACCCACACGGTCGTCCTACGAGCAGTACTTC. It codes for CASSRPTRSSYEQYF.

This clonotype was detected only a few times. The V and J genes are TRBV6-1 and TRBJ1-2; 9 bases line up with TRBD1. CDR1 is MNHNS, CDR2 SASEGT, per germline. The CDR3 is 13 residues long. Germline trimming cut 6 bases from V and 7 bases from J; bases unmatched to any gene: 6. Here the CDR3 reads CASSPLDRGGYTF. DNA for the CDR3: TGTGCCAGCAGCCCACTGGACAGGGGTGGCTACACCTTC.

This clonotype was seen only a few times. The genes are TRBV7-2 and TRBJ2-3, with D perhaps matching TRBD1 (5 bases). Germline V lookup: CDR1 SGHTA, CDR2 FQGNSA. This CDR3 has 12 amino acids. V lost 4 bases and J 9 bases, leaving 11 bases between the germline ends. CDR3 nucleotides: TGTGCCAGCAGCTCCCAGGGTGGGACGCAGTATTTT. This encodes CASSSQGGTQYF.

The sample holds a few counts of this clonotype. For the CDR3, the DNA is TGCGCCAGCAGCCAACCCCCCGGGCTGGATCAGACTAGCACAGATACGCAGTATTTT. It yields the protein CASSQPPGLDQTSTDTQYF. The chain couples TRBV4-1 to TRBJ2-3; the D is unclear. Trimming took off 2 bases at V and 0 bases at J, with 21 bases between the two ends. The length of the CDR3 is 19 residues. Germline V gene data show CDR1 as MGHRA and CDR2 as YSYEKL.

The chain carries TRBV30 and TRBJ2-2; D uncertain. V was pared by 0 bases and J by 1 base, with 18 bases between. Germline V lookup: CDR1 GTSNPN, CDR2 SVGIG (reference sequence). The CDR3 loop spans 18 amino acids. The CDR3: CAWSVRRLSMGNTGELFF. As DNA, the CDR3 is TGTGCCTGGAGTGTACGTAGACTGTCGATGGGGAACACCGGGGAGCTGTTTTTT.

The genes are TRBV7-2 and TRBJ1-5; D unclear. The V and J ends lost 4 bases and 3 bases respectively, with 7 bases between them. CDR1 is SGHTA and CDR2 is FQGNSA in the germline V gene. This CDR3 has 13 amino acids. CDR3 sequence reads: CASSSADNQPQHF. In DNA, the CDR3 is TGTGCCAGCAGCTCGGCGGACAATCAGCCCCAGCATTTT. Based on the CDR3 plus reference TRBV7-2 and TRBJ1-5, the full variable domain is GAGVSQSPSNKVTEKGKDVELRCDPISGHTALYWYRQSLGQGLEFLIYFQGNSAPDKSGLPSDRFSAERTGGSVSTLTIQRTQQEDSAVYLCASSSADNQPQHFGDGTRLSIL.

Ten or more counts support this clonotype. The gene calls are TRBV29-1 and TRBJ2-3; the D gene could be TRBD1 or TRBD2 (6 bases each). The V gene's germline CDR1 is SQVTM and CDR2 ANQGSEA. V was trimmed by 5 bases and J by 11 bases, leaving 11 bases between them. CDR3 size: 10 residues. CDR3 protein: CSVLKGGQYF. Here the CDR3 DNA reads TGCAGCGTTCTTAAGGGGGGGCAGTATTTT.

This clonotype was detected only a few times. CDR3 sequence (DNA): TGTGCCAGCTCACCGAACAGGGTCCGCACTGAAGCTTTCTTT. This encodes CASSPNRVRTEAFF. The V call is TRBV18, the J call TRBJ1-1, with D possibly being TRBD1 (6 bases). This CDR3 contains 14 residues. Per the germline V gene, CDR1 is KGHSH and CDR2 is LQKENI. V was shortened by 3 bases and J by 4 bases, with 12 bases between the two germline ends.

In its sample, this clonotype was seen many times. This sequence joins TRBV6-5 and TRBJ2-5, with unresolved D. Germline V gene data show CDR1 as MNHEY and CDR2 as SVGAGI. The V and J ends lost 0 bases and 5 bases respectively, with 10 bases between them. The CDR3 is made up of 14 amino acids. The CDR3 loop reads CASSYSEYAETQYF. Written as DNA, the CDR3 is TGTGCCAGCAGTTACTCCGAGTATGCGGAGACCCAGTACTTC.

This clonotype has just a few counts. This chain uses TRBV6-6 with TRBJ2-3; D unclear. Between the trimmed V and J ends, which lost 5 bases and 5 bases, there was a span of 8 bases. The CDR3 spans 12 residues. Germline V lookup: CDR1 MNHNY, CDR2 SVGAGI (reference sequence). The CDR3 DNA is TGTGCCAGCAGTCCCCAGCGAGATACGCAGTATTTT. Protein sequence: CASSPQRDTQYF.

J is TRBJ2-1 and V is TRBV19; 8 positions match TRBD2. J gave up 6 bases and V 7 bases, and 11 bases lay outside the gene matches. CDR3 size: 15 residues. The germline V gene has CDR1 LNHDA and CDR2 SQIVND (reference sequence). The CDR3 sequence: CASTLGAGGLNEQFF. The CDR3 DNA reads TGTGCCAGTACCCTCGGCGCGGGAGGCCTCAATGAGCAGTTCTTC.

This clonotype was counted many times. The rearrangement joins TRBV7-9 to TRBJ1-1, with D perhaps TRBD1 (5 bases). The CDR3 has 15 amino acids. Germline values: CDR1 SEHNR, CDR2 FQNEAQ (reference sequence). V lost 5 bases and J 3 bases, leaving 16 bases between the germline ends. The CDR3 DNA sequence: TGTGCCAGCAGCCCTGTAGGGGTCTGGGACACTGAAGCTTTCTTT. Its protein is CASSPVGVWDTEAFF.

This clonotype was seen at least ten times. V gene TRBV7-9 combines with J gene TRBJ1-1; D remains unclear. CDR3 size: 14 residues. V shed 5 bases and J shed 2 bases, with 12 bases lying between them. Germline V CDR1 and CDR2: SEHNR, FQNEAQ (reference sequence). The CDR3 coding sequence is TGTGCCAGCAGCCCGGACCGGTATAACACTGAAGCTTTCTTT. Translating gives CASSPDRYNTEAFF.

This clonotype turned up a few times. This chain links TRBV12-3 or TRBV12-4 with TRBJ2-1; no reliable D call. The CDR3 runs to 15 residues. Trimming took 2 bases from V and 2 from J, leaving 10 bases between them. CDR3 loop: CASSLTRVPYNEQFF. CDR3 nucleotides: TGTGCCAGCAGTTTAACCCGGGTCCCCTACAATGAGCAGTTCTTC.